Shown below are 3 T cell receptor beta chains from a single sample sequenced in a study of T cell responses to AZD1222 COVID-19 vaccine. Profiling relied on immunoSEQ multiplex PCR, and the TCRdb table lists in-frame clones only, not all of them. This table holds about 59,000 clones, approximately 92% found once. The starting material was peripheral blood, obtained 28 days after the second AZD1222 dose. The receptors here all came from an adult who received the AZD1222 COVID-19 vaccine.

The chain uses TRBV10-1 and TRBJ2-7, with 7 bases matching TRBD1. The CDR3 has 12 residues. Trimming removed 0 bases from V and 9 bases from J; junction bases left unmatched: 2. Germline-derived CDR1 and CDR2 are WNHNN and SYGVQD (reference sequence). The CDR3 bases are TGCGCCAGCAGTGAGTCAGGGGGCGCGCAGTACTTC. As protein: CASSESGGAQYF.

V gene TRBV7-6 combines with J gene TRBJ2-7, with D possibly TRBD2 on 6 matching bases. Germline V gene sequence: CDR1 SGHVS, CDR2 FNYEAQ. The CDR3 runs 15 residues. Trimming shortened V by 2 bases and J by 2 bases, and 13 bases separated the two germline ends. The CDR3 DNA reads as TGTGCCAGCAGCTTAAATCTAGCGCGTACCTACGAGCAGTACTTC. Translating gives CASSLNLARTYEQYF.

This chain joins TRBV15 and TRBJ1-1; D is uncertain. Per the germline V gene, CDR1 is LNHNV and CDR2 is YYDKDF (reference sequence). This CDR3 has 15 amino acids. Trimming took off 1 base at V and 0 bases at J, with 9 bases between the two ends. The CDR3: CATSRVVSMNTEAFF. As DNA, the CDR3 is TGTGCCACCAGCAGAGTCGTCAGCATGAACACTGAAGCTTTCTTT.